This T cell receptor beta chain was captured by sequencing in a study of blood T cell repertoires in COVID-19 (dated by TCRdb to 2020 to 2021). In terms of the full investigation: Samples from collaborators originated in the United States, Italy and Spain and spanned both the acute and convalescent phases of COVID-19. Deeply sampled blood TCRbeta repertoires from subjects exposed to, actively infected with, or recovered from COVID-19 were included in the dataset. The repertoires were released in a freely available public database meant as a resource for research on the immune response to SARS-CoV-2. The material from the prospective study consisted of cDNA or gDNA derived from T cells, B-cell-depleted T cells, or PBMCs. The samples were drawn from the first 160 participants of the ongoing ImmuneRACE study and from over a thousand subjects provided by 6 global collaborators. Where HLA class I and class II types were available, the types were taken from metadata supplied by the sample provider, not from assay-based typing. The sample metadata nearly always contained a de-identified subject ID, COVID-19 status, age in years and sex. Study-wide findings and limitations: Clinical and demographic metadata were provided uncurated, with the amount varying by source and participant.

There are 15 amino acids in the CDR3, from cysteine to phenylalanine inclusive. Just the 45-base CDR3 DNA is kept, in frame starting at base 1. Relative to germline, V is 1 base shorter and J is 5 bases shorter, with 9 bases between their ends. Reading the germline V gene gives CDR1 SNHLY and CDR2 FYNNEI. As concerns this clone: This receptor's antigen is unknown. No much larger clone is present one base from it, and per-base qualities are unavailable.

The collaborating institutions used their own protocols to collect whole blood in K2EDTA tubes. For TCRbeta analysis, collaborators shipped samples in one of three forms: frozen whole blood, isolated PBMCs, or DNA extracted from either of those sample types. TCRbeta CDR3 regions were amplified from genomic DNA by means of the immunoSEQ Assay, a bias-controlled multiplex PCR. The study's own analysis went as follows. Within the assay, amplification of reference gene primers was used to estimate how many nucleated cells each sample contained. To quantify the absolute abundance of each unique TCRbeta CDR3 rearrangement, sequence reads were collapsed and filtered. For each sample, productive Simpson clonality was calculated as the square root of Simpson's diversity index over productive rearrangements. The clones in this table, taken by TCRdb from immuneACCESS, are in-frame only. Not every clone is retained; where verified, under half of the shortfall comes from an unresolved V gene, and the cause of the rest is unknown. V and J calls and clone size come straight from that table; D and trimming were deduced from the DNA. Within this sample are around 500,000 clones, with 80% to 90% of them counted one time only. Approximately 3% of the sample is taken by the ten largest.

The chain employs TRBV2 and TRBJ1-6, with a tentative D gene TRBD1 over 5 matching bases. The sequence was collected from a human donor in a cohort sampled during active COVID-19. The sample comprised peripheral blood. The DNA sequence is given as TGTGCCAGCAGTGAAGACGGGGGTCATAATTCACCCCTCCACTTT. This gives the protein CASSEDGGHNSPLHF.